This entry features one TCR beta chain sequence. Methods used by the authors: It was from reference gene primer amplification that nucleated cell counts were estimated. Clones were sequenced by immunoSEQ multiplex PCR, and TCRdb holds only the in-frame ones, with some missing. V and J calls and clone size are copied from that table; D and trimming were computed from the DNA. The repertoire consists of approximately 150,000 clones, with about nine tenths occurring once and the leading ten covering roughly 1.5%. The sample is drawn from a study of blood T cell repertoires in COVID-19. Study information: Italy, Spain and the United States were the sources of the convalescent and acute COVID-19 samples. Sample material is recorded as cDNA or gDNA derived from T cells, B-cell-depleted T cells, or PBMCs.

The germline V gene encodes CDR1 SQVTM and CDR2 ANQGSEA. V lost 6 bases to trimming and J lost 7 bases; unmatched junction nucleotides: 20. The CDR3 totals 17 residues. This chain joins TRBV29-1 and TRBJ2-5; TRBD1 matches at 10 bases. The TCR originated in a human donor in a cohort sampled during active COVID-19. Source material: peripheral blood. CDR3 amino acids: CSVKLRGSGQGPGTQYF. The CDR3 DNA reads TGCAGCGTCAAACTAAGAGGATCGGGACAGGGGCCGGGGACCCAGTACTTC.